The TCR beta chain under discussion was sequenced for a study of shared clonotypes between healthy human individuals. Some clones are missing from TCRdb's copy, which holds only in-frame ones; the method was immunoSEQ multiplex PCR. Here the sample spans hundreds of thousands of clones, around 77% being singletons. Per the germline V gene, CDR1 is MGHRA and CDR2 is YSYEKL. This CDR3 comprises 16 residues. V dropped 0 bases and J dropped 4; count of bases not matched to a gene: 9. All of the donors resided in Nashville, Tennessee, and each was a Caucasian adult. With unsorted samples, genomic DNA was obtained from about 90 million PBMCs.

The clonotype originates from a middle-aged woman in good health. Some clones in this sample may be carry-over from other donors' samples. The chain links TRBV4-1 to TRBJ2-7, with TRBD2 matching 7 bases. Material for sequencing was PBMCs. In DNA, the CDR3 is TGCGCCAGCAGCCAAGATGTATCAGCGGGACGTTACGAGCAGTACTTC. It translates to CASSQDVSAGRYEQYF.